Listed here are 20 T cell receptor beta chains from one sample, sequenced in a study of cytomegalovirus exposure and HLA in healthy donors. Researchers ran the PCR with 60 Vbeta and 13 Jbeta primers. Sequenced by immunoSEQ multiplex PCR; TCRdb stores in-frame clones only, minus some. The profile shows 130,000 or so clones, approximately 85% of them singletons. The sequenced sample was PBMCs. These receptors all stem from a woman in her 30s in good health and CMV-seropositive.

This chain connects TRBV9 to TRBJ1-1, with 7 bases matching TRBD1. V dropped 3 bases and J dropped 1; count of bases not matched to a gene: 9. Germline-derived CDR1 and CDR2 are SGDLS and YYNGEE. The CDR3 spans 16 residues. The CDR3 DNA is TGTGCCAGCAGCGGAGACCTGACAGGGTCGAACACTGAAGCTTTCTTT. Translation: CASSGDLTGSNTEAFF.

The chain employs TRBV28 and TRBJ1-3; 8 nucleotides line up with TRBD1. Germline CDR1 MDHEN, CDR2 SYDVKM. V was clipped by 1 base and J by 11 bases; unmatched bases: 7. The CDR3 sequence is 14 residues long. DNA for the CDR3: TGTGCCAGCAGTTTATCGGACAGGGCCGGTCCCATATATTTT. Encoded protein: CASSLSDRAGPIYF.

Concerning this clone: A read error may produce the germline difference seen at one junction end. The gene calls are TRBV10-3 and TRBJ1-2, with D possibly matching TRBD1 (5 bases). There are 15 residues in the CDR3. Germline loops: CDR1 ENHRY, CDR2 SYGVKD. The DNA of the CDR3 is TGTGCCTTCAGGGCGGACACGGCGGTCGACTATGGCTACACCTTC. It codes for CAFRADTAVDYGYTF.

The rearrangement joins TRBV20-1 to TRBJ2-7; D is uncertain. CDR3 length: 11 amino acids. The germline V gene encodes CDR1 DFQATT and CDR2 SNEGSKA (reference sequence). Trimming removed 4 bases at V and 2 bases at J, with 6 bases between. This chain's CDR3 is CSATRAYEQYF. The CDR3 DNA is TGCAGTGCTACACGAGCCTACGAGCAGTACTTC.

This chain uses TRBV19 with TRBJ2-6, with D hard to call. Germline loops: CDR1 LNHDA, CDR2 SQIVND (reference sequence). V was trimmed by 5 bases and J by 3 bases, leaving 11 bases between them. This CDR3 is built from 15 residues. The CDR3: CASSLGQYGANVLTF. DNA of the CDR3: TGTGCCAGTAGTTTGGGCCAGTATGGGGCCAACGTCCTGACTTTC.

The chain uses TRBV7-9 and TRBJ2-5; 8 bases align to TRBD1. After removal of 7 bases from V and 2 bases from J, the junction contained 9 bases not matched to a gene. The CDR3 consists of 15 residues. Germline CDR1 and CDR2: SEHNR and FQNEAQ (reference sequence). CDR3 protein: CASNLPTGEQETQYF. As DNA, the CDR3 is TGTGCCAGCAATCTCCCGACAGGGGAGCAAGAGACCCAGTACTTC.

The V and J genes are TRBV6-5 and TRBJ2-2; TRBD1 aligns across 10 bases. J was trimmed by 6 bases and V by 6 bases; bases with no gene match: 7. The germline gives CDR1 MNHEY, CDR2 SVGAGI. The CDR3 consists of 15 residues. The CDR3 DNA reads TGTGCCAGCAGAGCCGGGACAGGGGTGGCCGGGGAGCTGTTTTTT. As protein: CASRAGTGVAGELFF.

The gene calls are TRBV30 and TRBJ2-3, with 9 positions matching TRBD2. V shed 5 bases and J 0 bases; nucleotides not matched to a gene: 9. Germline CDR1 is GTSNPN and CDR2 is SVGIG (reference sequence). The CDR3 has 16 residues. The CDR3 DNA reads as TGTGCCTGGTCGTTGAAAGCGGGGGGAAGCACAGATACGCAGTATTTT. Translation: CAWSLKAGGSTDTQYF.

The J gene is TRBJ2-2, the V gene TRBV4-2, with 7 bases lining up with TRBD2. J lost 10 bases, V lost 4 bases, and 9 bases had no gene match. Germline V lookup: CDR1 LGHNA, CDR2 YNFKEQ. The CDR3 loop spans 14 amino acids. The CDR3 protein is CASSLLGTSVELFF. Here the CDR3 DNA reads TGTGCCAGCAGCCTCCTCGGTACTAGCGTGGAGCTGTTTTTT.

The chain couples TRBV9 to TRBJ2-1, with TRBD2 matching over 10 bases. The germline V gene has CDR1 SGDLS and CDR2 YYNGEE. The ends lost 1 base at V and 8 bases at J; junction bases unmatched: 3. There are 14 residues in the CDR3. The CDR3 region is CASSVTSGIYEQFF. In DNA form, the CDR3 reads TGTGCCAGCAGCGTAACTAGCGGGATTTATGAGCAGTTCTTC.

This rearrangement joins TRBV28 to TRBJ2-5; 12 bases align to TRBD2. The germline V gene encodes CDR1 MDHEN and CDR2 SYDVKM. This CDR3 comprises 18 residues. The V and J ends lost 6 bases and 0 bases, in that order; junction bases with no gene match: 11. The CDR3 protein is CASSPWRTSGMYQETQYF. The DNA of the CDR3 is TGTGCCAGCAGCCCCTGGCGGACTAGCGGGATGTACCAAGAGACCCAGTACTTC.

This chain joins TRBV6-1 and TRBJ2-7; D not resolved. Germline V gives CDR1 MNHNS, CDR2 SASEGT. V was pared by 6 bases and J by 4 bases, with 13 bases between. The CDR3 runs 13 residues. The CDR3 DNA reads as TGTGCCAGCAGGGGTAGCTTAAGGTACGAGCAGTACTTC. Residues: CASRGSLRYEQYF.

The rearrangement uses TRBV4-1 and TRBJ1-2; 8 nucleotides match TRBD1. There are 14 residues in the CDR3. In germline, CDR1 is MGHRA, CDR2 YSYEKL. V was clipped by 3 bases and J by 7 bases; unmatched bases: 7. The chain's CDR3 is CASSQDREGRGYTF. The DNA for the CDR3 is TGCGCCAGCAGCCAGGACAGGGAGGGTCGTGGCTACACCTTC.

The chain uses TRBV9 and TRBJ1-3; possible D gene TRBD1, 5 bases. The V gene lost 3 bases and the J gene lost 0 bases, with 13 bases spanning the gap. The CDR3 totals 16 residues. Per the germline V gene, CDR1 is SGDLS and CDR2 is YYNGEE. The CDR3 nucleotides read TGTGCCAGCAGCGCCCCGGGACTCACCTCTGGAAACACCATATATTTT. Translating gives CASSAPGLTSGNTIYF.

J is TRBJ2-7 and V is TRBV28; 10 nucleotides agree with TRBD2. Per the germline V gene, CDR1 is MDHEN and CDR2 is SYDVKM. Germline trimming cut 5 bases from V and 4 bases from J; bases unmatched to any gene: 11. The CDR3 totals 16 residues. The CDR3 sequence is CASSPPPLTSGYEQYF. In DNA, the CDR3 is TGTGCCAGCAGTCCCCCCCCACTGACTAGCGGGTACGAGCAGTACTTC.

This sequence joins TRBV6-1 and TRBJ2-7, with TRBD1 matching over 8 bases. The germline V gene encodes CDR1 MNHNS and CDR2 SASEGT. This CDR3 comprises 15 residues. Trimming cost V 5 bases and J 1 base; bases outside gene matches: 7. The CDR3 DNA follows: TGTGCCAGCAGTACAGACAGGGGAGGTTCCTACGAGCAGTACTTC. Translated, it gives CASSTDRGGSYEQYF.

The CDR3 here is CASSPHTDTQYF. CDR3 sequence (DNA): TGTGCCAGCAGTCCCCACACAGATACGCAGTATTTT. This chain joins TRBV28 and TRBJ2-3; D call uncertain. The germline V gene encodes CDR1 MDHEN and CDR2 SYDVKM. V was pared by 5 bases and J by 2 bases, with 5 bases between. CDR3 length: 12 amino acids.

Concerning this clone itself: Since the CDR3 does not end with the conserved phenylalanine or tryptophan, this likely comes from a read error. Because the CDR3's place on the DNA is in doubt, the DNA is left out and the CDR3 is given as listed by TCRdb. The rearrangement links TRBV1 to TRBJ2-7; the table's D call TRBD2 went unverified against the DNA. TRBV1 counts as a pseudogene. The CDR3 numbers 11 amino acids, ends counted. The CDR3 loop reads CTSSHPGGREP.

This chain uses TRBV2 with TRBJ1-4, with a tentative D call TRBD1 (5 bases). V dropped 6 bases and J dropped 8 bases, with 16 bases sitting between them. The CDR3 length is 14 residues. Germline assignment: CDR1 SNHLY and CDR2 FYNNEI. The CDR3 sequence is CASRETVAGEKLFF. The CDR3 DNA reads TGTGCCAGCAGGGAGACAGTGGCCGGGGAAAAACTGTTTTTT.

The DNA of the CDR3 is TGCGCCAGCAGCTTGGGAGGGACTAGCGGGAGTGGTGGCTACGAGCAGTACTTC. It specifies CASSLGGTSGSGGYEQYF. The chain employs TRBV5-1 and TRBJ2-7; 14 positions match TRBD2. The CDR3 has 18 residues. With V trimmed by 0 bases and J by 3 bases, 8 bases remained unmatched. Germline lookup yields CDR1 SGHRS and CDR2 YFSETQ.